This T cell receptor (beta chain) was identified during a study of a mutant IDH1 vaccine in newly diagnosed glioma. Study information: Onset of vaccination occurred 4-6 weeks following radiotherapy alone, or with temozolomide cycles.

Comment on this clone: Its antigen remains unidentified.

The germline V gene has CDR1 SGHRS and CDR2 YFSETQ. The trim removed 4 bases at V and 8 bases at J, leaving 10 bases unmatched. This CDR3 spans 14 amino acids. Time point denoted: week 5, during vaccination. Each dose of the vaccine consisted of 300 ug of mutant IDH1 20-mer peptide, with topical imiquimod. Produced via immunoSEQ multiplex PCR; TCRdb's table is partial and in-frame only. Of about 51,000 clones listed, roughly 78% are singletons. Material: PBMCs, obtained from a glioma patient whose treatment included an IDH1 peptide vaccine. The sequence derives from a man between 50 and 59 years old with glioma. V usage is TRBV5-1 and J usage is TRBJ2-5; 8 bases line up with TRBD2. This CDR3 reads CASSPGLDSRTQYF. In DNA, the CDR3 is TGCGCCAGCAGCCCGGGACTAGACAGCCGTACCCAGTACTTC.